One sample yielded the 7 T cell receptor beta chains listed below, sequenced in a study of shared clonotypes between healthy human individuals. Clones were sequenced by immunoSEQ multiplex PCR, and TCRdb holds only the in-frame ones, with some missing. In the table there are 2.5 million or so clones, more than 80% of which are singletons. Material for sequencing was naive CD4+ T cells sorted from blood. Subset reported: CD45RA+ positively selected. These receptors all come from a man younger than 35 in good health.

On this clone itself: The sample contains more than one DNA sequence encoding this CDR3. The rearrangement uses TRBV6-5 and TRBJ2-7; maybe TRBD1 (6 bases). Per the germline V gene, CDR1 is MNHEY and CDR2 is SVGAGI. This CDR3 is 14 amino acids long. Trimming took 0 bases from V and 2 from J, leaving 8 bases between them. The CDR3 loop is CASSYSPGAYEQYF. In DNA form, the CDR3 reads TGTGCCAGCAGTTACTCCCCAGGGGCCTACGAGCAGTACTTC.

The rearrangement links TRBV19 to TRBJ1-2; 8 nucleotides agree with TRBD1. The CDR3 is 13 residues long. CDR1 is LNHDA, CDR2 SQIVND, per germline (reference sequence). The trim removed 5 bases at V and 8 bases at J, leaving 7 bases unmatched. CDR3 nucleotides: TGTGCCAGTAGTCCCGGACAGGGCCTCGGCTACACCTTC. It specifies CASSPGQGLGYTF. The full variable domain, completed using reference TRBV19 and TRBJ1-2, is DGGITQSPKYLFRKEGQNVTLSCEQNLNHDAMYWYRQDPGQGLRLIYYSQIVNDFQKGDIAEGYSVSREKKESFPLTVTSAQKNPTAFYLCASSPGQGLGYTFGSGTRLTVV.

V usage is TRBV15 and J usage is TRBJ1-2; 12 positions agree with TRBD1. V dropped 5 bases and J dropped 0; count of bases not matched to a gene: 13. The germline V gene has CDR1 LNHNV and CDR2 YYDKDF (reference sequence). The CDR3 length is 19 residues. Here the CDR3 reads CATSSGGRDRGLANYGYTF. The CDR3 region has the DNA TGTGCCACCAGCTCAGGGGGCCGGGACAGGGGGCTGGCTAACTATGGCTACACCTTC.

The chain is built from TRBV11-2 and TRBJ2-2; D unclear. This CDR3 contains 15 residues. V lost 0 bases and J lost 3, with 8 bases in between. Germline-derived CDR1 and CDR2 are SGHAT and FQNNGV. The CDR3, as DNA: TGTGCCAGCAGCTTAGACTTGGTGGACACCGGGGAGCTGTTTTTT. It yields the protein CASSLDLVDTGELFF.

This clone was recorded only once. Distinct nucleotide sequences in the sample also encode this CDR3. The chain is built from TRBV5-1 and TRBJ2-1; 7 positions match TRBD2. Germline CDR1 SGHRS, CDR2 YFSETQ. The length of the CDR3 is 15 residues. The junction had 6 bases not matched to a gene; V was cut back by 2 bases and J by 4 bases. The CDR3 sequence: CASSLSSGLYNEQFF. The DNA for the CDR3 is TGCGCCAGCAGCTTATCTAGCGGACTTTACAATGAGCAGTTCTTC. Drawing the rest from reference TRBV5-1 and TRBJ2-1, the complete variable domain is KAGVTQTPRYLIKTRGQQVTLSCSPISGHRSVSWYQQTPGQGLQFLFEYFSETQRNKGNFPGRFSGRQFSNSRSEMNVSTLELGDSALYLCASSLSSGLYNEQFFGPGTRLTVL.

The chain uses TRBV2 and TRBJ2-3, with 10 nucleotides matching TRBD2. The CDR3 runs to 16 residues. J gave up 4 bases and V 6 bases, and 10 bases lay outside the gene matches. CDR1 and CDR2 from the germline V gene are SNHLY and FYNNEI. The CDR3 bases are TGTGCCAGCAGGCAACTAGCGGGAAGGGGAGCAGATACGCAGTATTTT. It yields the protein CASRQLAGRGADTQYF.

The rearrangement uses TRBV18 and TRBJ2-7; no clear D gene. The CDR3 has 14 amino acids. V lost 3 bases to trimming and J lost 6 bases, with 15 bases between them. Germline loops: CDR1 KGHSH, CDR2 LQKENI. CDR3 sequence: CASSPWQDGSEQYF. CDR3 nucleotide sequence: TGTGCCAGCTCACCCTGGCAGGATGGCAGCGAGCAGTACTTC.